This TCR beta chain was captured in a study of T cell responses to AZD1222 COVID-19 vaccine. Study outcomes and limitations: Spike-specific TCR breadth and depth went up after people got two AZD1222 doses.

Of note for this clone: The antigen remains unidentified.

Clones were read by immunoSEQ multiplex PCR, and TCRdb kept only the in-frame ones, dropping some. Of about 96,000 clones listed, roughly nine tenths are singletons. This CDR3 comprises 14 residues. In germline, CDR1 is SQVTM, CDR2 ANQGSEA. V lost 5 bases and J lost 4, with 17 bases in between. The clonotype was recovered from an adult in good health. The rearrangement joins TRBV29-1 to TRBJ1-1, with a tentative D call TRBD1 (5 bases). This specimen consisted of peripheral blood, obtained on day 0 of AZD1222 vaccination. CDR3 in DNA: TGCAGCGTTTCTGTTGGGGGATTAGTCACTGAAGCTTTCTTT. Translated: CSVSVGGLVTEAFF.